The 28 T cell receptor beta chains below were found in one sample sequenced in a study of cytomegalovirus exposure and HLA in healthy donors. PCR was performed using 60 Vbeta and 13 Jbeta primers. Only in-frame clones appear in the TCRdb table, and some are missing; sequencing was by immunoSEQ multiplex PCR. The repertoire has about 120,000 clones, 80% to 90% of them found once; the top ten carry around 1.9%. The material sequenced was PBMCs. These receptors all come from a man between 35 and 55 years old in good health and CMV-seronegative.

The chain employs TRBV5-4 and TRBJ1-1; tentative D call: TRBD1 (6 bases). The CDR3 has 15 amino acids. Germline CDR1 and CDR2: SGHNT and YYREEE (reference sequence). Trimming cost V 4 bases and J 1 base, with 14 bases left between them. DNA of the CDR3: TGTGCCAGCAGCGTTCCGGGACACAGGAACACTGAAGCTTTCTTT. Translating it yields CASSVPGHRNTEAFF.

The chain is built from TRBV21-1 and TRBJ1-2. TRBV21-1 is flagged as a pseudogene. This CDR3 has 14 amino acids. The chain's CDR3 is CASSKKRLYYGYTF. The CDR3 DNA sequence: TGTGCCAGCAGCAAAAAGAGGCTGTACTATGGCTACACCTTC.

The chain combines TRBV7-2 with TRBJ2-7; TRBD2 matches 8 bases. The V gene end was trimmed by 5 bases and the J gene end by 7 bases; junction bases not matched to a gene: 7. The CDR3 extends over 13 amino acids. In germline, CDR1 is SGHTA, CDR2 FQGNSA. The CDR3: CASSLGLVEEQYF. The CDR3, as DNA: TGTGCCAGCAGCCTGGGACTAGTCGAGGAGCAGTACTTC.

This clone has just one count. Germline and junction disagree at one end, which may indicate a read error. The V call is TRBV7-9, the J call TRBJ2-7, with a tentative D call TRBD2 (6 bases). Germline CDR1 reads SEHNR; CDR2 reads FQNEAQ (reference sequence). This CDR3 region has 13 residues. CDR3 sequence reads: CASSLAVREEQYF. Written as DNA, the CDR3 is TGTGCCAGCAGCCTAGCAGTTCGGGAGGAGCAGTACTTC.

This clone has only one observation. The chain combines TRBV28 with TRBJ2-7; tentatively, D is TRBD1 (7 bases). The CDR3 loop spans 13 amino acids. Trimming left V 7 bases short and J 1 base short, with 11 bases between. Per germline, CDR1 MDHEN and CDR2 SYDVKM. As DNA, the CDR3 is TGTGCCAGCACTCAGGGGGGATCCTACGAGCAGTACTTC. This sequence encodes CASTQGGSYEQYF.

The CDR3 DNA follows: TGTGCCAGCACCTCAGGGGGAACGGCCTCCTACGAGCAGTACTTC. It encodes CASTSGGTASYEQYF. This chain uses TRBV28 with TRBJ2-7; 7 nucleotides line up with TRBD1. CDR1 and CDR2 (germline): MDHEN, SYDVKM. The CDR3 is 15 residues long. V was clipped by 7 bases and J by 0 bases; unmatched bases: 9. The variable domain in full, completed from reference TRBV28 and TRBJ2-7, reads DVKVTQSSRYLVKRTGEKVFLECVQDMDHENMFWYRQDPGLGLRLIYFSYDVKMKEKGDIPEGYSVSREKKERFSLILESASTNQTSMYLCASTSGGTASYEQYFGPGTRLTVT.

The V gene is TRBV12-5, the J gene TRBJ2-1, with TRBD2 matching over 15 bases. CDR1 is LGHNT, CDR2 FRNRAP, per germline. Trimming removed 5 bases from V and 5 bases from J; junction bases left unmatched: 7. This CDR3 spans 17 amino acids. The CDR3 bases are TGTGCTAGTGGTCCCCCGGGACTAGCGGGGGGTCACAATGAGCAGTTCTTC. As protein: CASGPPGLAGGHNEQFF.

V gene TRBV5-1 combines with J gene TRBJ2-1; 7 positions match TRBD1. The CDR3 has 16 residues. CDR1 SGHRS and CDR2 YFSETQ come from the germline V gene. Trimming removed 0 bases from V and 6 bases from J; junction bases left unmatched: 9. CDR3 sequence (DNA): TGCGCCAGCAGCTTGGGAGACTCTCCAGGGGGCAATGAGCAGTTCTTC. It yields the protein CASSLGDSPGGNEQFF.

The CDR3 region has the DNA TGTGCCTGGAGTTTGGGGACAGGGCTCTACGAGCAGTACTTC. Protein sequence: CAWSLGTGLYEQYF. The chain carries TRBV30 and TRBJ2-7, with TRBD1 identical over 9 bases. With 2 bases clipped from V and 3 bases from J, the junction kept 5 bases outside the gene matches. In germline, CDR1 is GTSNPN, CDR2 SVGIG (reference sequence). CDR3 length: 14 amino acids.

The gene calls are TRBV9 and TRBJ1-1; D perhaps matches TRBD1 (5 bases). This CDR3 spans 14 amino acids. CDR1 is SGDLS and CDR2 is YYNGEE in the germline V gene. V was pared by 3 bases and J by 0 bases, with 9 bases between. The chain's CDR3 is CASSATGLNTEAFF. The CDR3 DNA follows: TGTGCCAGCAGCGCCACAGGTCTGAACACTGAAGCTTTCTTT. The full variable domain, completed using reference TRBV9 and TRBJ1-1, is DSGVTQTPKHLITATGQRVTLRCSPRSGDLSVYWYQQSLDQGLQFLIQYYNGEERAKGNILERFSAQQFPDLHSELNLSSLELGDSALYFCASSATGLNTEAFFGQGTRLTVV.

The chain has TRBV4-3 and TRBJ2-3; maybe TRBD2 (5 bases). Trimming shortened V by 1 base and J by 7 bases, and 24 bases separated the two germline ends. This CDR3 is 18 amino acids long. Germline V gives CDR1 LGHNA, CDR2 YSLEER. Written as DNA, the CDR3 is TGCGCCAGCAGCCAAGCCTGGTTGGACTCGGCAGGTTCTAATACGCAGTATTTT. It specifies CASSQAWLDSAGSNTQYF.

The genes are TRBV5-4 and TRBJ1-2; 9 nucleotides align to TRBD1. The junction had 10 bases not matched to a gene; V was cut back by 4 bases and J by 3 bases. The length of the CDR3 is 16 residues. Germline loops: CDR1 SGHNT, CDR2 YYREEE (reference sequence). Written as DNA, the CDR3 is TGTGCCAGCAGCCTATTCGGGACAGGGTCATACTATGGCTACACCTTC. Translation gives CASSLFGTGSYYGYTF.

This clone was picked up one time. The chain uses TRBV28 and TRBJ2-1; the D is unclear. The CDR3 runs to 14 residues. Germline values: CDR1 MDHEN, CDR2 SYDVKM. The V gene lost 4 bases and the J gene lost 0 bases, with 7 bases spanning the gap. DNA of the CDR3: TGTGCCAGCAGTTGGGCGAGCTCCTACAATGAGCAGTTCTTC. It yields the protein CASSWASSYNEQFF. Complete variable domain (other parts from reference TRBV28 and TRBJ2-1): DVKVTQSSRYLVKRTGEKVFLECVQDMDHENMFWYRQDPGLGLRLIYFSYDVKMKEKGDIPEGYSVSREKKERFSLILESASTNQTSMYLCASSWASSYNEQFFGPGTRLTVL.

The chain carries TRBV5-4 and TRBJ1-1; D possibly corresponds to TRBD1 (5 bases). This CDR3 is 13 amino acids long. Germline CDR1 reads SGHNT; CDR2 reads YYREEE (reference sequence). V lost 9 bases and J lost 1, with 13 bases in between. The DNA for the CDR3 is TGTGCCACCACCAGGGTTACGAACACTGAAGCTTTCTTT. Translating gives CATTRVTNTEAFF.

V usage is TRBV9 and J usage is TRBJ2-7; tentative D call: TRBD2 (6 bases). There are 16 residues in the CDR3. Germline loops: CDR1 SGDLS, CDR2 YYNGEE. Trimming cost V 0 bases and J 6 bases, with 19 bases left between them. The CDR3 DNA follows: TGTGCCAGCAGCGTAGGAGGGCGGGGAAACCTCTTCGAGCAGTACTTC. Translating it yields CASSVGGRGNLFEQYF.

In its sample, this clone was seen a few times. The chain recombines TRBV4-3 with TRBJ2-1; D might be TRBD2 (6 bases). Germline V gene data show CDR1 as LGHNA and CDR2 as YSLEER. V gave up 7 bases and J gave up 6 bases, with 19 bases separating them. The CDR3 sequence is 15 residues long. The CDR3 is CASTYSREATNEQFF. The CDR3 coding sequence is TGCGCCAGCACCTATTCGAGGGAGGCCACCAATGAGCAGTTCTTC.

This clone was seen only once. The CDR3 spells CASSSLHEQYF. As DNA, the CDR3 is TGTGCCAGCAGCTCTCTTCACGAGCAGTACTTC. The V and J genes are TRBV6-5 and TRBJ2-7; no firm D call. This CDR3 region has 11 residues. Germline values: CDR1 MNHEY, CDR2 SVGAGI. The V and J ends lost 6 bases and 5 bases respectively, with 8 bases between them.

This clone was seen more than once but under ten times. V gene TRBV7-2 combines with J gene TRBJ2-5; D gene ambiguous. This CDR3 region has 13 residues. The V gene lost 4 bases and the J gene lost 0 bases, with 6 bases spanning the gap. The germline V gene encodes CDR1 SGHTA and CDR2 FQGNSA. The CDR3 region has the DNA TGTGCCAGCAGCTCTAACTACCAAGAGACCCAGTACTTC. This encodes CASSSNYQETQYF.

The V and J genes are TRBV4-3 and TRBJ1-1, with a weak D call TRBD1 (5 bases). This CDR3 has 14 residues. Germline V gives CDR1 LGHNA, CDR2 YSLEER. Trimming stripped 4 bases from V and 0 bases from J, with 9 bases between. CDR3 sequence (DNA): TGCGCCAGCAGCCGGGGGGTTATGAACACTGAAGCTTTCTTT. It translates to CASSRGVMNTEAFF.

V gene TRBV9 combines with J gene TRBJ2-5, with 9 bases aligning to TRBD1. With V trimmed by 4 bases and J by 4 bases, 11 bases remained unmatched. This CDR3 is 16 amino acids long. Germline V gene data show CDR1 as SGDLS and CDR2 as YYNGEE. CDR3 nucleotide sequence: TGTGCCAGCAGCACAGCCGGGACAGGGATTTCAGAGACCCAGTACTTC. It encodes CASSTAGTGISETQYF.

V is TRBV21-1 and J is TRBJ1-2; the table's D gene call, TRBD1, was not cross checked with the DNA. TRBV21-1 is a listed pseudogene. The CDR3 loop spans 12 amino acids. CDR3 DNA sequence: TGTGCCAGCAGCAACAGAAACTATGGCTACACCTTC. As protein: CASSNRNYGYTF.

The chain links TRBV28 to TRBJ2-7; 8 nucleotides agree with TRBD2. The CDR3 covers 16 residues. After removal of 6 bases from V and 3 bases from J, the junction contained 13 bases not matched to a gene. Per the germline V gene, CDR1 is MDHEN and CDR2 is SYDVKM. The CDR3 protein is CASRGTSSGLVYEQYF. For the CDR3, the DNA is TGTGCCAGCAGGGGGACTAGTTCTGGACTGGTCTACGAGCAGTACTTC.

This chain uses TRBV5-4 with TRBJ1-1; D may be TRBD1 (6 bases). The ends were cut back, 1 base at V and 3 bases at J, with 13 bases in the middle. This CDR3 is 15 amino acids long. Per the germline V gene, CDR1 is SGHNT and CDR2 is YYREEE (reference sequence). CDR3 nucleotides: TGTGCCAGCAGCTTGTGGGGGGGCCTGTACACTGAAGCTTTCTTT. Encoded protein: CASSLWGGLYTEAFF. Full variable domain (remainder filled in from reference TRBV5-4 and TRBJ1-1): ETGVTQSPTHLIKTRGQQVTLRCSSQSGHNTVSWYQQALGQGPQFIFQYYREEENGRGNFPPRFSGLQFPNYSSELNVNALELDDSALYLCASSLWGGLYTEAFFGQGTRLTVV.

V usage is TRBV5-1 and J usage is TRBJ2-5; 7 bases are a match to TRBD1. Losses at the gene ends were 4 bases for V and 3 bases for J; bases not matched to a gene: 3. The length of the CDR3 is 13 residues. Germline V lookup: CDR1 SGHRS, CDR2 YFSETQ. CDR3 DNA: TGCGCCAGCAGCCCCGGGACAGAAGAGACCCAGTACTTC. The encoded protein is CASSPGTEETQYF. The variable domain in full, completed from reference TRBV5-1 and TRBJ2-5, reads KAGVTQTPRYLIKTRGQQVTLSCSPISGHRSVSWYQQTPGQGLQFLFEYFSETQRNKGNFPGRFSGRQFSNSRSEMNVSTLELGDSALYLCASSPGTEETQYFGPGTRLLVL.

The V and J genes are TRBV4-1 and TRBJ2-1; D call uncertain. Trimming removed 2 bases from V and 0 bases from J, with 5 bases in between. Germline V gene lookup returns CDR1 MGHRA and CDR2 YSYEKL. The CDR3 has 14 residues. CDR3 in DNA: TGCGCCAGCAGCCAAAGCCCCTCCTACAATGAGCAGTTCTTC. This gives the protein CASSQSPSYNEQFF.

The chain uses TRBV5-1 and TRBJ2-1; 10 nucleotides match TRBD1. J gave up 14 bases and V 4 bases, and 15 bases lay outside the gene matches. CDR1 SGHRS and CDR2 YFSETQ come from the germline V gene. The CDR3 consists of 15 residues. The CDR3, as DNA: TGCGCCAGCAGCCCACCCGACAGGGGGCACTCCGTAGAGTTCTTC. As protein: CASSPPDRGHSVEFF.

This rearrangement joins TRBV7-2 to TRBJ2-7; D might be TRBD1 (6 bases). The CDR3 loop spans 15 amino acids. V shed 4 bases and J shed 4 bases, with 17 bases lying between them. CDR1 and CDR2 (germline): SGHTA, FQGNSA. As DNA, the CDR3 is TGTGCCAGCAGCTCCGGACAGAGTCTATTTTACGAGCAGTACTTC. Amino acids: CASSSGQSLFYEQYF.

The chain links TRBV27 to TRBJ2-3; 8 positions match TRBD1. The trim removed 8 bases at V and 4 bases at J, leaving 8 bases unmatched. The CDR3 runs 14 residues. Looked up from germline, CDR1 is MNHEY and CDR2 is SMNVEV (reference sequence). The CDR3 nucleotides are TGTGCCAGCGGACAGGGCGTCGTTCCAGATACGCAGTATTTT. This encodes CASGQGVVPDTQYF.